The 21 T cell receptor beta chains listed next were all sequenced from one sample in a study of shared clonotypes between healthy human individuals. Sequenced by immunoSEQ multiplex PCR; TCRdb stores in-frame clones only, minus some. The sample lists over 1.5 million clones, 95% to 99% occurring once. Sample: naive CD4+ T cells sorted from blood. Subset denoted: CD45RA+ positively selected. These receptors came from a man aged 30 to 39 in good health.

Written as DNA, the CDR3 is TGTGCCAGCAGCCCCCAGGGGAGCGGGAGCTCCTACGAGCAGTACTTC. Amino acid sequence: CASSPQGSGSSYEQYF. V is TRBV5-4 and J is TRBJ2-7, with 8 bases fitting TRBD2. V shed 4 bases, J shed 0 bases, and the junction held 9 bases outside the gene matches. Germline V gene data show CDR1 as SGHNT and CDR2 as YYREEE (reference sequence). The CDR3 runs 16 residues.

As for this clone: The junction does not match germline at one end; this may be a read error. The chain carries TRBV11-2 and TRBJ2-7, with 15 bases fitting TRBD2. From germline, CDR1 is SGHAT and CDR2 FQNNGV. The CDR3 runs to 16 residues. DNA of the CDR3: TGTGCCAGCAGCTTAGAAAACCACCGGACTAGCGGGAGGGAGAACTTC. This gives the protein CASSLENHRTSGRENF.

The V and J genes are TRBV7-3 and TRBJ2-3, with unresolved D. The V gene lost 5 bases and the J gene lost 3 bases, with 12 bases spanning the gap. The germline V gene has CDR1 SGHTA and CDR2 FQGTGA. The CDR3 is made up of 14 amino acids. The CDR3 loop reads CASSPGRATDTQYF. The CDR3 region has the DNA TGTGCCAGCAGCCCAGGACGAGCAACAGATACGCAGTATTTT.

This clone was picked up one time. The chain combines TRBV5-4 with TRBJ2-1; D is possibly TRBD2 (6 bases). The CDR3 length is 16 residues. From germline, CDR1 is SGHNT and CDR2 YYREEE (reference sequence). Trimming shortened V by 4 bases and J by 4 bases, and 18 bases separated the two germline ends. CDR3 residues: CASSLSVAGTYNEQFF. In nucleotides, the CDR3 is TGTGCCAGCAGCCTATCTGTGGCGGGAACTTACAATGAGCAGTTCTTC.

The V gene is TRBV9, the J gene TRBJ1-1, with a weak D call TRBD1 (5 bases). Germline values: CDR1 SGDLS, CDR2 YYNGEE. The CDR3 runs 15 residues. Deletions cut 3 bases from V and 2 bases from J, with 14 bases between. The CDR3 bases are TGTGCCAGCAGCGCTACGGGGGTTCAAAACACTGAAGCTTTCTTT. Translation: CASSATGVQNTEAFF.

J is TRBJ2-1 and V is TRBV13; 7 nucleotides agree with TRBD2. This CDR3 contains 15 residues. CDR1 PRHDT and CDR2 FYEKMQ come from the germline V gene (reference sequence). Trimming took 2 bases from V and 8 from J; bases not matched to a gene: 9. In DNA form, the CDR3 reads TGTGCCAGCAGCTTAAGACTAGCCGTGGGCGATGAGCAGTTCTTC. It yields the protein CASSLRLAVGDEQFF.

The chain couples TRBV10-3 to TRBJ2-3; 9 positions match TRBD2. Germline assignment: CDR1 ENHRY and CDR2 SYGVKD. The trim removed 5 bases at V and 1 base at J, leaving 4 bases unmatched. This CDR3 is built from 15 residues. The CDR3: CAISQTSGGTDTQYF. The CDR3 DNA is TGTGCCATCAGTCAGACTAGCGGAGGCACAGATACGCAGTATTTT.

The chain is built from TRBV11-3 and TRBJ2-1; D call uncertain. The CDR3 length is 13 residues. Germline V gene lookup returns CDR1 SGHNT and CDR2 YENEEA. The germline V and J ends were trimmed by 5 bases and 1 base, with 6 bases remaining between them. DNA for the CDR3: TGTGCCAGCAGCGCACAGTCCTACAATGAGCAGTTCTTC. Its protein product is CASSAQSYNEQFF.

The rearrangement links TRBV2 to TRBJ2-3; D unresolved. V lost 4 bases to trimming and J lost 6 bases, with 14 bases between them. The CDR3 totals 14 residues. Germline CDR1 reads SNHLY; CDR2 reads FYNNEI. The CDR3 sequence is CASSGGSRADTQYF. CDR3 nucleotides: TGTGCCAGCAGTGGGGGATCTCGGGCCGATACGCAGTATTTT. The variable domain in full, with the rest retrieved from reference TRBV2 and TRBJ2-3, is EPEVTQTPSHQVTQMGQEVILRCVPISNHLYFYWYRQILGQKVEFLVSFYNNEISEKSEIFDDQFSVERPDGSNFTLKIRSTKLEDSAMYFCASSGGSRADTQYFGPGTRLTVL.

This clone appeared once. Other DNA sequences in the same sample also yield this CDR3. The V and J genes are TRBV27 and TRBJ2-5, with a tentative D call TRBD2 (6 bases). This CDR3 is built from 12 residues. V lost 5 bases to trimming and J lost 4 bases, with 8 bases between them. Germline lookup yields CDR1 MNHEY and CDR2 SMNVEV (reference sequence). In DNA, the CDR3 is TGTGCCAGCAGTCCCGGGGGAGAGACCCAGTACTTC. The encoded protein is CASSPGGETQYF.

The chain couples TRBV6-6 to TRBJ1-3; possibly TRBD1 for D (5 bases). Between the trimmed V and J ends, which lost 5 bases and 2 bases, there was a span of 13 bases. The CDR3 length is 15 residues. Germline CDR1 is MNHNY and CDR2 is SVGAGI (reference sequence). This CDR3 is CASSTTGTAGNTIYF. DNA of the CDR3: TGTGCCAGCAGTACCACCGGGACTGCTGGAAACACCATATATTTT.

The J gene is TRBJ1-2, the V gene TRBV10-2; no firm D call. The V gene lost 2 bases and the J gene lost 4 bases, with 14 bases spanning the gap. The CDR3 has 15 residues. Looked up from germline, CDR1 is WSHSY and CDR2 is SAAADI. This CDR3 is CASSESPRGGYGYTF. CDR3 DNA: TGCGCCAGCAGTGAGAGTCCTCGAGGTGGCTATGGCTACACCTTC.

With regard to this clone: Other DNA sequences within the sample encode an identical CDR3. The chain links TRBV6-1 to TRBJ1-1, with 7 positions matching TRBD1. With 2 bases clipped from V and 5 bases from J, the junction kept 8 bases outside the gene matches. The CDR3 is made up of 15 amino acids. In germline, CDR1 is MNHNS, CDR2 SASEGT. CDR3 in amino acids: CASSESQGGYTEAFF. CDR3 nucleotide sequence: TGTGCCAGCAGTGAATCCCAGGGGGGATATACTGAAGCTTTCTTT.

The sample holds one count of this clone. The V and J genes are TRBV18 and TRBJ2-5; 7 nucleotides align to TRBD1. Trimming cost V 5 bases and J 4 bases; bases outside gene matches: 7. From germline, CDR1 is KGHSH and CDR2 LQKENI. The CDR3 sequence is 14 residues long. As DNA, the CDR3 is TGTGCCAGCTCAATGAGGACAGGATCAGAGACCCAGTACTTC. It yields the protein CASSMRTGSETQYF.

The gene calls are TRBV15 and TRBJ2-5; 9 bases align to TRBD1. The junction had 3 bases not matched to a gene; V was cut back by 6 bases and J by 4 bases. Germline lookup yields CDR1 LNHNV and CDR2 YYDKDF (reference sequence). This CDR3 contains 13 residues. The CDR3 region is CATRMTGGETQYF. CDR3 coding DNA: TGTGCCACCAGAATGACAGGGGGAGAGACCCAGTACTTC.

This rearrangement joins TRBV28 to TRBJ2-7, with D unclear. This CDR3 has 14 residues. V lost 3 bases, J lost 2 bases, and 11 bases lay in between. CDR1 is MDHEN, CDR2 SYDVKM, per germline. In DNA, the CDR3 is TGTGCCAGCAGTTTTGGGCAACTTGCCTACGAGCAGTACTTC. As protein: CASSFGQLAYEQYF.

The chain employs TRBV18 and TRBJ2-3; D not certain. With 6 bases removed from V and 6 bases from J, the gap between germline ends came to 10 bases. Germline V CDR1 and CDR2: KGHSH, LQKENI. The CDR3 runs to 12 residues. CDR3 region: CASSYQVDTQYF. DNA of the CDR3: TGTGCCAGCTCCTACCAGGTGGATACGCAGTATTTT.

V gene TRBV5-6 combines with J gene TRBJ2-1; D is undetermined. The CDR3 consists of 15 residues. Trimming removed 0 bases from V and 0 bases from J, with 7 bases in between. Germline CDR1 is SGHDT and CDR2 is YYEEEE. The CDR3 DNA reads as TGTGCCAGCAGCTTGGTCCGAAACTCCTACAATGAGCAGTTCTTC. Translating gives CASSLVRNSYNEQFF.

The chain joins TRBV5-5 to TRBJ2-5; the match to TRBD1 covers 7 bases. Germline CDR1 and CDR2: SGHKS and YYEKEE (reference sequence). The CDR3 runs to 15 residues. J was trimmed by 3 bases and V by 4 bases; bases with no gene match: 9. CDR3 loop: CASSPWDSLKETQYF. In DNA form, the CDR3 reads TGTGCCAGCAGCCCCTGGGACAGTCTAAAAGAGACCCAGTACTTC.

This sequence joins TRBV18 and TRBJ2-3; D possibly corresponds to TRBD2 (5 bases). Germline assignment: CDR1 KGHSH and CDR2 LQKENI. This CDR3 is 14 amino acids long. Trimming took off 2 bases at V and 1 base at J, with 7 bases between the two ends. CDR3 sequence (DNA): TGTGCCAGCTCACCAGGAGGACGCACAGATACGCAGTATTTT. Translating gives CASSPGGRTDTQYF.

The chain employs TRBV2 and TRBJ1-5, with D hard to call. CDR1 SNHLY and CDR2 FYNNEI come from the germline V gene. The CDR3 loop spans 14 amino acids. Trimming left V 1 base short and J 0 bases short, with 4 bases between. The CDR3 coding sequence is TGTGCCAGCAGTGAAGTTTATAGCAATCAGCCCCAGCATTTT. It encodes CASSEVYSNQPQHF.